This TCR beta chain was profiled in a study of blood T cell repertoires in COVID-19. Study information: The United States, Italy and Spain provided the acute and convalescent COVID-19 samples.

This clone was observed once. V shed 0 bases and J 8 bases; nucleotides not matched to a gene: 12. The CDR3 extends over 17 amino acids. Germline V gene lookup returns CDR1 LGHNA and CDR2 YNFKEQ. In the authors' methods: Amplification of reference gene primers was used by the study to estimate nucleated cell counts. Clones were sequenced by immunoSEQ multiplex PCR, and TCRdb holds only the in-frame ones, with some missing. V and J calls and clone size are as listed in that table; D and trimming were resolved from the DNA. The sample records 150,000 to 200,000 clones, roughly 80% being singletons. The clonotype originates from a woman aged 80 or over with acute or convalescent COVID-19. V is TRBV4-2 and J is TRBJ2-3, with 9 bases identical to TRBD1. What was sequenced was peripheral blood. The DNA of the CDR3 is TGTGCCAGCAGCCAAGAGGGGGCTGGGACAGGGCGGGGTACGCAGTATTTT. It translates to CASSQEGAGTGRGTQYF.